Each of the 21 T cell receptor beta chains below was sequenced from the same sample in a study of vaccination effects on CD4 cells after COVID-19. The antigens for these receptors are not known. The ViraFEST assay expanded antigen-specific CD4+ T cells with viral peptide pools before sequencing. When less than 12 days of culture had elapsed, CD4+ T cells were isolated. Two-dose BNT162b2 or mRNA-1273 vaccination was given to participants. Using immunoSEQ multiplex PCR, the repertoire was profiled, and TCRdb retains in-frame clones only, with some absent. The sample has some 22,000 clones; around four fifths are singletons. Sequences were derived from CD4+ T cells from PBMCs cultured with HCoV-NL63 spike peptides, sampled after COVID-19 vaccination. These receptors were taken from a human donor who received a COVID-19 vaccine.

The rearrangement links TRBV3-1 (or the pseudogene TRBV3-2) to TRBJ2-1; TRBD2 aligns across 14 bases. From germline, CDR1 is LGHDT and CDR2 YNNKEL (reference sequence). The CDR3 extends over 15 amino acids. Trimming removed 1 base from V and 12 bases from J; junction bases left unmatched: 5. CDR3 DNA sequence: TGTGCCAGCAGCCAAGCGGGACTAGCGGGAGTACGGCAGTTCTTC. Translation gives CASSQAGLAGVRQFF.

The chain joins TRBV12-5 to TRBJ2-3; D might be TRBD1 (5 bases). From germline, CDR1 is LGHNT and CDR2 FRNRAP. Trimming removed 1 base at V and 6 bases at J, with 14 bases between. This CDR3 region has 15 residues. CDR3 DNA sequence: TGTGCTAGTGGTTTGGCAGGGTCAAGGGGTGATACGCAGTATTTT. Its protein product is CASGLAGSRGDTQYF.

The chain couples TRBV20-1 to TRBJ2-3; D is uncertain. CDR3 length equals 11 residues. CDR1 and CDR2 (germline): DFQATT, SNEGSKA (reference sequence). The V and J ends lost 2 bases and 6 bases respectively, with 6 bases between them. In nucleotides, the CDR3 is TGCAGTGCTAGACGGCCGGATACGCAGTATTTT. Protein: CSARRPDTQYF.

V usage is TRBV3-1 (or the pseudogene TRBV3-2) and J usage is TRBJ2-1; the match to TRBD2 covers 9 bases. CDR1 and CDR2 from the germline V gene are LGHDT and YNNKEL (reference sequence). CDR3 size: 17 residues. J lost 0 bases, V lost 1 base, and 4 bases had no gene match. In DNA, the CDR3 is TGTGCCAGCAGCCAAGGGGCGGGGGGGCACTCCTACAATGAGCAGTTCTTC. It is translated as CASSQGAGGHSYNEQFF.

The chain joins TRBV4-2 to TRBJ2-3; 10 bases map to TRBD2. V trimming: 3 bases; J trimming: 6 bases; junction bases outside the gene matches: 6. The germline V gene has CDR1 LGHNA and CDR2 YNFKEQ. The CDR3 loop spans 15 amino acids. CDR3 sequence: CASSQSGGAVDTQYF. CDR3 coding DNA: TGTGCCAGCAGCCAGAGCGGGGGGGCCGTTGATACGCAGTATTTT.

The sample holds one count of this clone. CDR3 in DNA: TGTGCCAGCAGCTTGGCTACGGGATATGGCTACACCTTC. Its translation: CASSLATGYGYTF. The chain combines TRBV5-5 with TRBJ1-2; D is undetermined. With 0 bases removed from V and 5 bases from J, the gap between germline ends came to 8 bases. This CDR3 region has 13 residues. Looked up from germline, CDR1 is SGHKS and CDR2 is YYEKEE (reference sequence).

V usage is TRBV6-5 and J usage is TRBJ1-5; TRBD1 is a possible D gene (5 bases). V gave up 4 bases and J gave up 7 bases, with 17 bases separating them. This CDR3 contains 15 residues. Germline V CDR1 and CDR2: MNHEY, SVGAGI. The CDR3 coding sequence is TGTGCCAGCAGTTCGGGACGAGGGGTGAGCCAGCCCCAGCATTTT. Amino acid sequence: CASSSGRGVSQPQHF.

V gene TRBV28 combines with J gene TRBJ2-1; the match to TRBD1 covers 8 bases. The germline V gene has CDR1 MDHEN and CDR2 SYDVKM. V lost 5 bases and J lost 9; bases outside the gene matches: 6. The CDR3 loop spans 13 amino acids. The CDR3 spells CASSTPGTGEQFF. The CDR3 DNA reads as TGTGCCAGCAGTACCCCTGGGACAGGTGAGCAGTTCTTC.

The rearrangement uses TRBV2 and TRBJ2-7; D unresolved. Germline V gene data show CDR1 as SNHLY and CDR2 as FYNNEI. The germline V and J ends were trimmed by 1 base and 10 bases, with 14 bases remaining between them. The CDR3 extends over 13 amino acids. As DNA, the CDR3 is TGTGCCAGCAGTGAAGGGGCCCCCTACGGCCAGTACTTC. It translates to CASSEGAPYGQYF.

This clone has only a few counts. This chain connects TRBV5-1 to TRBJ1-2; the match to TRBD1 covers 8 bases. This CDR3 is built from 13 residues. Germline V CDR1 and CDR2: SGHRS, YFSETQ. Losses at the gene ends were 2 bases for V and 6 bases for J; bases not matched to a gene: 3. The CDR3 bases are TGCGCCAGCAGCTTCGGGACAGGCAATGGCTACACCTTC. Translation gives CASSFGTGNGYTF.

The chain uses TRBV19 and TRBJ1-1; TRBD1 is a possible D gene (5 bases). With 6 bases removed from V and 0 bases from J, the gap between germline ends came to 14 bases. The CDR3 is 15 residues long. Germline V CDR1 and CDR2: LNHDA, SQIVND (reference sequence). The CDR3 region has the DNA TGTGCCAGTAGCCGTGTCGGGGGTATGAACACTGAAGCTTTCTTT. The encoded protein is CASSRVGGMNTEAFF.

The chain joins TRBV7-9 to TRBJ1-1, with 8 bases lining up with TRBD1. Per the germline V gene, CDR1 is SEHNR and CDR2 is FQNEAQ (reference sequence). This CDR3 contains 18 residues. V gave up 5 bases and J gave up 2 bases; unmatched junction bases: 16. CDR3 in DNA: TGTGCCAGCAGCCCGATGATCACAGGGGGTGAAACAAACACTGAAGCTTTCTTT. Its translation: CASSPMITGGETNTEAFF.

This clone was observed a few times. The CDR3 region is CASSLNGQGGEKLFF. As DNA, the CDR3 is TGTGCCAGCAGCCTTAATGGGCAGGGGGGTGAAAAACTGTTTTTT. The chain recombines TRBV4-2 with TRBJ1-4; 7 nucleotides align to TRBD1. Germline loops: CDR1 LGHNA, CDR2 YNFKEQ. V was clipped by 4 bases and J by 7 bases; unmatched bases: 9. The CDR3 consists of 15 residues.

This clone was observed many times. The CDR3 is CASLPIITGNTIYF. DNA of the CDR3: TGTGCCAGCCTTCCCATAATCACTGGAAACACCATATATTTT. The gene calls are TRBV2 and TRBJ1-3; D is ambiguous. V gave up 8 bases and J gave up 2 bases, with 13 bases separating them. The germline CDR1 and CDR2 sequences are SNHLY and FYNNEI. This CDR3 has 14 amino acids.

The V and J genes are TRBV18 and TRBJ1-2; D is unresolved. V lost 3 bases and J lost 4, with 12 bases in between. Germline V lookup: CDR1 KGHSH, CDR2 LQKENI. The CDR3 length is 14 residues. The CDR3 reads CASSPGAPIYGYTF. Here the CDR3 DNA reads TGTGCCAGCTCACCGGGCGCCCCGATCTATGGCTACACCTTC.

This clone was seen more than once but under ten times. CDR3 DNA: TGTGCCAGCAGCCGGCGCGGGGAGACCCAGTACTTC. It codes for CASSRRGETQYF. This rearrangement joins TRBV5-4 to TRBJ2-5; tentatively, D is TRBD2 (5 bases). Per germline, CDR1 SGHNT and CDR2 YYREEE (reference sequence). The CDR3 is made up of 12 amino acids. V was clipped by 4 bases and J by 5 bases, with 9 bases between them.

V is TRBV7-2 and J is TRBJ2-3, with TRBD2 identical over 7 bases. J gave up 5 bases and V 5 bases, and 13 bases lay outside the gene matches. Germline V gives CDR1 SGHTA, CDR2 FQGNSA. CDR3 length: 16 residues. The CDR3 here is CASSPVVWAGVDTQYF. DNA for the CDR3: TGTGCCAGCAGCCCCGTCGTCTGGGCGGGGGTAGATACGCAGTATTTT. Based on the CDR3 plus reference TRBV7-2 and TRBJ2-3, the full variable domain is GAGVSQSPSNKVTEKGKDVELRCDPISGHTALYWYRQSLGQGLEFLIYFQGNSAPDKSGLPSDRFSAERTGGSVSTLTIQRTQQEDSAVYLCASSPVVWAGVDTQYFGPGTRLTVL.

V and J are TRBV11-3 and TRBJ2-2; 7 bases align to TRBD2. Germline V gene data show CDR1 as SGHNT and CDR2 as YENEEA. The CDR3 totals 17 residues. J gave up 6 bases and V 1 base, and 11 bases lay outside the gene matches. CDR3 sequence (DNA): TGTGCCAGCAGCTTAGCGAGAGGACGGGAGGAGTCCGGGGAGCTGTTTTTT. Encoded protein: CASSLARGREESGELFF. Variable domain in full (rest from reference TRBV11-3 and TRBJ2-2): EAGVVQSPRYKIIEKKQPVAFWCNPISGHNTLYWYLQNLGQGPELLIRYENEEAVDDSQLPKDRFSAERLKGVDSTLKIQPAELGDSAVYLCASSLARGREESGELFFGEGSRLTVL.

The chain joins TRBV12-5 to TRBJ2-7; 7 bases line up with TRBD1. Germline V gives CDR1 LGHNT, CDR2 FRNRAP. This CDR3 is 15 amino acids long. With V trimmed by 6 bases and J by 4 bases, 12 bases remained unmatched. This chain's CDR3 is CASGSDRDKNYEQYF. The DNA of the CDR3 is TGTGCTAGTGGAAGTGACAGGGATAAAAATTACGAGCAGTACTTC.

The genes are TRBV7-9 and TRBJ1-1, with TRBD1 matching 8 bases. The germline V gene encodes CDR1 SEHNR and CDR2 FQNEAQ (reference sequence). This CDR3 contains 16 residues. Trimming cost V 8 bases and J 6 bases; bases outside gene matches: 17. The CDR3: CASQARTGGFGAEAFF. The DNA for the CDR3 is TGTGCCAGCCAAGCGCGTACAGGGGGTTTTGGGGCTGAAGCTTTCTTT.

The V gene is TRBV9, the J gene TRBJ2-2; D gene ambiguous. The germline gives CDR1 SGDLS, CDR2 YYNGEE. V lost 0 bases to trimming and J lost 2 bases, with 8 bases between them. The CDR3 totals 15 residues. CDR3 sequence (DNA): TGTGCCAGCAGCGTAGGGTCCGTTAACACCGGGGAGCTGTTTTTT. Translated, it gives CASSVGSVNTGELFF. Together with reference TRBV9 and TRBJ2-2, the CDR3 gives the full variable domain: DSGVTQTPKHLITATGQRVTLRCSPRSGDLSVYWYQQSLDQGLQFLIQYYNGEERAKGNILERFSAQQFPDLHSELNLSSLELGDSALYFCASSVGSVNTGELFFGEGSRLTVL.